One sample yielded the 25 T cell receptor beta chains listed below, sequenced in a study of cytomegalovirus exposure and HLA in healthy donors. This PCR relied on a set of 60 Vbeta primers and 13 Jbeta primers. Only in-frame clones appear in the TCRdb table, and some are missing; sequencing was by immunoSEQ multiplex PCR. The sample gives about 130,000 clones, about 86% of which show up once; around 0.67% is in the top ten. The sequenced sample consisted of PBMCs. The receptors come from a man between 18 and 29 years old in good health and CMV-seronegative.

With regard to this clone: Other DNA sequences in the same sample also yield this CDR3. The chain uses TRBV7-9 and TRBJ1-2; no firm D call. V lost 1 base, J lost 8 bases, and 5 bases lay in between. In germline, CDR1 is SEHNR, CDR2 FQNEAQ (reference sequence). The CDR3 length is 11 residues. In DNA form, the CDR3 reads TGTGCCAGCAGCTTAGAAGAGGGCTACACCTTC. Residues: CASSLEEGYTF.

V is TRBV6-5 and J is TRBJ1-6, with 8 bases lining up with TRBD1. This CDR3 is 15 amino acids long. The ends lost 3 bases at V and 9 bases at J; junction bases unmatched: 7. Germline assignment: CDR1 MNHEY and CDR2 SVGAGI. The chain's CDR3 is CASSYGGQGLSPLHF. The CDR3 DNA reads as TGTGCCAGCAGTTATGGCGGACAGGGACTTTCACCCCTCCACTTT.

The chain couples TRBV27 to TRBJ2-7, with 7 bases aligning to TRBD2. The CDR3 totals 15 residues. CDR1 is MNHEY and CDR2 is SMNVEV in the germline V gene (reference sequence). V lost 3 bases, J lost 2 bases, and 7 bases stayed unmatched. CDR3 nucleotides: TGTGCCAGCAGTTTGGGGGGGGTCCGGACCTACGAGCAGTACTTC. Translating gives CASSLGGVRTYEQYF.

V and J are TRBV6-6 and TRBJ2-5, with D possibly TRBD2 on 6 matching bases. The CDR3 has 15 amino acids. With 2 bases removed from V and 5 bases from J, the gap between germline ends came to 15 bases. The germline gives CDR1 MNHNY, CDR2 SVGAGI (reference sequence). The CDR3 is CASSYGGGGVETQYF. The CDR3 region has the DNA TGTGCCAGCAGTTACGGAGGCGGAGGGGTGGAGACCCAGTACTTC.

This sequence joins TRBV19 and TRBJ2-1; 8 nucleotides agree with TRBD1. The CDR3 has 14 residues. Germline assignment: CDR1 LNHDA and CDR2 SQIVND (reference sequence). Trimming took 5 bases from V and 6 from J; bases not matched to a gene: 6. CDR3 amino acids: CASSPGQVANEQFF. The CDR3 nucleotides are TGTGCCAGTAGTCCGGGACAGGTGGCCAATGAGCAGTTCTTC.

This clone was detected once. The chain couples TRBV6-6 to TRBJ1-4, with 8 positions matching TRBD1. Germline V gene sequence: CDR1 MNHNY, CDR2 SVGAGI (reference sequence). Trimming took 7 bases from V and 4 from J; bases not matched to a gene: 11. The CDR3 is made up of 16 amino acids. The CDR3 bases are TGTGCCAGCAACCACTTCAGGGGGCATGGTAATGAAAAACTGTTTTTT. Translating it yields CASNHFRGHGNEKLFF.

This chain connects TRBV6-5 to TRBJ2-1, with D perhaps matching TRBD2 (5 bases). Germline assignment: CDR1 MNHEY and CDR2 SVGAGI. There are 16 residues in the CDR3. With 4 bases removed from V and 6 bases from J, the gap between germline ends came to 19 bases. CDR3 coding DNA: TGTGCCAGCAGTTTACCCGGACTTTCCCTACTCAATGAGCAGTTCTTC. Its translation: CASSLPGLSLLNEQFF.

This clone was found once. This sequence joins TRBV20-1 and TRBJ1-1; a weak D match, TRBD1 (5 bases). Germline V gene data show CDR1 as DFQATT and CDR2 as SNEGSKA (reference sequence). Trimming removed 6 bases from V and 10 bases from J, with 15 bases in between. The CDR3 runs to 11 residues. The CDR3 protein is CSAPIGGGAFF. CDR3 in DNA: TGCAGTGCCCCAATCGGGGGGGGAGCTTTCTTT.

This rearrangement joins TRBV9 to TRBJ2-5, with 7 bases aligning to TRBD2. V shed 0 bases, J shed 1 base, and the junction held 6 bases outside the gene matches. CDR1 and CDR2 (germline): SGDLS, YYNGEE. The CDR3 length is 16 residues. The CDR3 here is CASSVAPTGGQETQYF. CDR3 DNA: TGTGCCAGCAGCGTAGCTCCAACGGGGGGCCAAGAGACCCAGTACTTC.

This chain joins TRBV7-2 and TRBJ1-1, with a tentative D call TRBD1 (5 bases). Germline V lookup: CDR1 SGHTA, CDR2 FQGNSA. This CDR3 has 15 amino acids. Between the trimmed V and J ends, which lost 5 bases and 5 bases, there was a span of 18 bases. In DNA form, the CDR3 reads TGTGCCAGCAGCCTCGCCGGGGGGTTCAGGACTGAAGCTTTCTTT. It specifies CASSLAGGFRTEAFF. The full variable domain, in which reference TRBV7-2 and TRBJ1-1 provide the parts outside the CDR3, is GAGVSQSPSNKVTEKGKDVELRCDPISGHTALYWYRQSLGQGLEFLIYFQGNSAPDKSGLPSDRFSAERTGGSVSTLTIQRTQQEDSAVYLCASSLAGGFRTEAFFGQGTRLTVV.

The chain uses TRBV7-6 and TRBJ2-3, with D possibly TRBD2 on 5 matching bases. Trimming took 0 bases from V and 1 from J, leaving 8 bases between them. This CDR3 is 15 amino acids long. From germline, CDR1 is SGHVS and CDR2 FNYEAQ. CDR3 bases: TGTGCCAGCAGCTTAGCGACTATGGGCACAGATACGCAGTATTTT. Translation gives CASSLATMGTDTQYF. Based on the CDR3 plus reference TRBV7-6 and TRBJ2-3, the full variable domain is GAGVSQSPRYKVTKRGQDVALRCDPISGHVSLYWYRQALGQGPEFLTYFNYEAQQDKSGLPNDRFSAERPEGSISTLTIQRTEQRDSAMYRCASSLATMGTDTQYFGPGTRLTVL.

The chain has TRBV5-6 and TRBJ2-1; unclear D gene. The germline CDR1 and CDR2 sequences are SGHDT and YYEEEE. There are 15 residues in the CDR3. V was cut by 4 bases and J by 4 bases, with 15 bases left in between. The CDR3: CASSQNFPNYNEQFF. As DNA, the CDR3 is TGTGCCAGCAGCCAAAACTTCCCGAATTACAATGAGCAGTTCTTC.

This clone was counted between two and nine times. CDR3 protein: CASSEVTTYSYEQYF. The CDR3 region has the DNA TGTGCCAGCAGTGAAGTGACAACTTATTCCTACGAGCAGTACTTC. J is TRBJ2-7 and V is TRBV2, with no clear D. The CDR3 consists of 15 residues. CDR1 is SNHLY and CDR2 is FYNNEI in the germline V gene. V was clipped by 1 base and J by 1 base, with 11 bases between them.

This clone has only a few counts. The rearrangement uses TRBV6-5 and TRBJ1-2; no definite D call. CDR1 MNHEY and CDR2 SVGAGI come from the germline V gene. The germline V and J ends were trimmed by 7 bases and 4 bases, with 13 bases remaining between them. The CDR3 covers 13 residues. In DNA form, the CDR3 reads TGTGCCAGCACCGTGGGCTTTAGCTATGGCTACACCTTC. Its translation is CASTVGFSYGYTF.

The V call is TRBV12-5, the J call TRBJ2-6; TRBD2 might be the D (6 bases). Trimming left V 1 base short and J 4 bases short, with 14 bases between. Germline V gene sequence: CDR1 LGHNT, CDR2 FRNRAP. The CDR3 length is 17 residues. The chain's CDR3 is CASGLAGSSGGANVLTF. The DNA of the CDR3 is TGTGCTAGTGGTTTGGCAGGTTCCAGCGGGGGGGCCAACGTCCTGACTTTC.

The rearrangement links TRBV7-6 to TRBJ2-7; D is unclear. The CDR3 is 14 residues long. The germline V gene encodes CDR1 SGHVS and CDR2 FNYEAQ. The ends were cut back, 1 base at V and 5 bases at J, with 12 bases in the middle. The CDR3 loop reads CASSLGPADNEQYF. The CDR3 bases are TGTGCCAGCAGCTTAGGACCCGCGGATAACGAGCAGTACTTC.

V and J are TRBV7-2 and TRBJ1-4; no definite D call. The V gene lost 2 bases and the J gene lost 5 bases, with 9 bases spanning the gap. Germline CDR1 reads SGHTA; CDR2 reads FQGNSA. The CDR3 loop spans 14 amino acids. The DNA of the CDR3 is TGTGCCAGCAGCTTACCGGTAGAAAATGAAAAACTGTTTTTT. Translating it yields CASSLPVENEKLFF.

The chain is built from TRBV27 and TRBJ2-7, with D perhaps TRBD2 (7 bases). This CDR3 has 14 amino acids. CDR1 and CDR2 from the germline V gene are MNHEY and SMNVEV (reference sequence). Deletions cut 8 bases from V and 4 bases from J, with 18 bases between. The chain's CDR3 is CASADGGGQYEQYF. CDR3 nucleotides: TGTGCCAGCGCTGACGGCGGGGGACAATACGAGCAGTACTTC.

J is TRBJ2-5 and V is TRBV5-1; D remains unclear. Germline V gives CDR1 SGHRS, CDR2 YFSETQ. The V gene lost 2 bases and the J gene lost 0 bases, with 2 bases spanning the gap. This CDR3 is built from 12 residues. The CDR3 is CASSFNQETQYF. CDR3 bases: TGCGCCAGCAGCTTCAACCAAGAGACCCAGTACTTC.

The V gene is TRBV6-5, the J gene TRBJ1-5; D ambiguous. The CDR3 loop spans 14 amino acids. Per the germline V gene, CDR1 is MNHEY and CDR2 is SVGAGI. V lost 5 bases to trimming and J lost 1 base, with 9 bases between them. The CDR3, as DNA: TGTGCCAGCAGTCCCAGTCAAAGCAATCAGCCCCAGCATTTT. Encoded protein: CASSPSQSNQPQHF.

V gene TRBV7-9 combines with J gene TRBJ1-1; 8 bases agree with TRBD1. The CDR3 sequence is 12 residues long. Germline CDR1 is SEHNR and CDR2 is FQNEAQ (reference sequence). Unmatched junction bases numbered 5, after V lost 11 bases and J lost 3 bases. Here the CDR3 DNA reads TGTGCCGGGCAGGGGGCCGACACTGAAGCTTTCTTT. This translates into CAGQGADTEAFF.

The J gene is TRBJ2-6, the V gene TRBV9; D may be TRBD1 (6 bases). This CDR3 contains 17 residues. Germline V lookup: CDR1 SGDLS, CDR2 YYNGEE. The V end lost 0 bases, the J end lost 3 bases, and 13 bases lay between the germline ends. CDR3 DNA: TGTGCCAGCAGCGTAGTTGGGGGCGAAAGTGGGGCCAACGTCCTGACTTTC. Its protein is CASSVVGGESGANVLTF.

The chain recombines TRBV10-1 with TRBJ1-2, with 8 bases that match TRBD1. The germline CDR1 and CDR2 sequences are WNHNN and SYGVQD (reference sequence). The CDR3 is made up of 13 amino acids. V was clipped by 6 bases and J by 2 bases; unmatched bases: 2. CDR3: CASSRDRNYGYTF. CDR3 bases: TGCGCCAGCAGCCGGGACAGGAACTATGGCTACACCTTC.

The rearrangement joins TRBV14 to TRBJ1-4, with D maybe TRBD1 (5 bases). The length of the CDR3 is 14 residues. Trimming cost V 3 bases and J 4 bases, with 9 bases left between them. The germline V gene has CDR1 SGHDN and CDR2 FVKESK. As DNA, the CDR3 is TGTGCCAGCAGCCAGGGACTGCTTAATGAAAAACTGTTTTTT. It is translated as CASSQGLLNEKLFF.

The rearrangement joins TRBV27 to TRBJ2-5, with 10 bases identical to TRBD1. The CDR3 covers 15 residues. The ends lost 5 bases at V and 5 bases at J; junction bases unmatched: 8. Looked up from germline, CDR1 is MNHEY and CDR2 is SMNVEV (reference sequence). The DNA for the CDR3 is TGTGCCAGCAGTCCGCCGGGACAGGGGCGGGAGACCCAGTACTTC. It specifies CASSPPGQGRETQYF.